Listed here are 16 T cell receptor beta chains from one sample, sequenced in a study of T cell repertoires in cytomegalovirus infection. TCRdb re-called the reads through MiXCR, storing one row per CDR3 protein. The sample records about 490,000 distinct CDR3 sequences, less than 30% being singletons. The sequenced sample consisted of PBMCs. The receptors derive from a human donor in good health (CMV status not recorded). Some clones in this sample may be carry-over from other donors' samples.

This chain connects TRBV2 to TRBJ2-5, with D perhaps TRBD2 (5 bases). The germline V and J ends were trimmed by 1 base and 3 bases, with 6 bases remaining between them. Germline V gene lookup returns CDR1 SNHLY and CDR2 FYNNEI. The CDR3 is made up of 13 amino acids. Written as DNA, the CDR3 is TGTGCCAGCAGTGAAGTCGGGGAAGAGACCCAGTACTTC. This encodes CASSEVGEETQYF.

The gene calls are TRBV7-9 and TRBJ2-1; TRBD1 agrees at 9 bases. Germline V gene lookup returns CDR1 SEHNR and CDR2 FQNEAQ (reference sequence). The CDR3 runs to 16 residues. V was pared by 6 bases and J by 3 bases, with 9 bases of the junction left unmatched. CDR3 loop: CASSQRTGVFYNEQFF. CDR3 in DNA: TGTGCCAGCAGTCAAAGGACAGGGGTCTTCTACAATGAGCAGTTCTTC. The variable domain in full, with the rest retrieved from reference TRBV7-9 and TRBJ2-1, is DTGVSQNPRHKITKRGQNVTFRCDPISEHNRLYWYRQTLGQGPEFLTYFQNEAQLEKSRLLSDRFSAERPKGSFSTLEIQRTEQGDSAMYLCASSQRTGVFYNEQFFGPGTRLTVL.

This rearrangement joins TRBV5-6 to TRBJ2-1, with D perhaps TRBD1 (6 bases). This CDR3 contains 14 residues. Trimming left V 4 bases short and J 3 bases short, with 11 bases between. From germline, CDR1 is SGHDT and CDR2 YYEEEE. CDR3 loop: CASSLRQVYNEQFF. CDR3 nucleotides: TGTGCCAGCAGCCTAAGACAGGTCTACAATGAGCAGTTCTTC.

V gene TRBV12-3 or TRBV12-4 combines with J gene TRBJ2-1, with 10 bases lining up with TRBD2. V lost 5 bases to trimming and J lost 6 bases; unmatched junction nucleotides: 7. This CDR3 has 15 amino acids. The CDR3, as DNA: TGTGCCAGCAGTCTGACTAGCGGGTTTACCAATGAGCAGTTCTTC. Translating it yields CASSLTSGFTNEQFF.

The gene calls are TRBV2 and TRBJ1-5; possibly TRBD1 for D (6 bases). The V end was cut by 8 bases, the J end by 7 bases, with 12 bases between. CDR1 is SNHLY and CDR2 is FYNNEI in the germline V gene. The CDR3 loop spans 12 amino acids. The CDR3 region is CASSDRLQPQHF. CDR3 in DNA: TGTGCCAGCTCTGACAGGCTCCAGCCCCAGCATTTT.

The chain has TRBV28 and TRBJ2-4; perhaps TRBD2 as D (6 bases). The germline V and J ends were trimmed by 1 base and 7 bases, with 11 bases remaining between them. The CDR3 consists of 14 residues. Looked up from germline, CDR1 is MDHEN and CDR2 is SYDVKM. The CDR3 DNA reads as TGTGCCAGCAGTTTATTCGGGAGAAAGAACATTCAGTACTTC. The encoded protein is CASSLFGRKNIQYF.

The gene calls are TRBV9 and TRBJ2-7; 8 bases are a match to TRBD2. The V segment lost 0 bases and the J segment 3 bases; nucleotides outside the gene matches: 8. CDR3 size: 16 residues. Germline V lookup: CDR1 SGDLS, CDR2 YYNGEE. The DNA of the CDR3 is TGTGCCAGCAGCGTAGAACGAGCGGGAGAAGGCTACGAGCAGTACTTC. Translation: CASSVERAGEGYEQYF. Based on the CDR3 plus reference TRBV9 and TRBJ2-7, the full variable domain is DSGVTQTPKHLITATGQRVTLRCSPRSGDLSVYWYQQSLDQGLQFLIQYYNGEERAKGNILERFSAQQFPDLHSELNLSSLELGDSALYFCASSVERAGEGYEQYFGPGTRLTVT.

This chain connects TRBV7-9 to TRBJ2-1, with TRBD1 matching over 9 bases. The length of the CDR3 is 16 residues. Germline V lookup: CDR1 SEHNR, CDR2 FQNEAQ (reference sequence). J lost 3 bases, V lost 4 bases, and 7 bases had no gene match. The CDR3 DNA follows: TGTGCCAGCAGCTCGGGGCGACAGGGGGGCTACAATGAGCAGTTCTTC. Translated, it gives CASSSGRQGGYNEQFF.

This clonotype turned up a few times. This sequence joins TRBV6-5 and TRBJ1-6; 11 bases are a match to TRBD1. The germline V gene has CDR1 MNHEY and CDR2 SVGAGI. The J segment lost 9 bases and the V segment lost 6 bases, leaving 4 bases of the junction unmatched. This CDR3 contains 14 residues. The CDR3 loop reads CASRGTGGVSPLHF. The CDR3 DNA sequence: TGTGCCAGCAGAGGGACAGGGGGTGTTTCACCCCTCCACTTT.

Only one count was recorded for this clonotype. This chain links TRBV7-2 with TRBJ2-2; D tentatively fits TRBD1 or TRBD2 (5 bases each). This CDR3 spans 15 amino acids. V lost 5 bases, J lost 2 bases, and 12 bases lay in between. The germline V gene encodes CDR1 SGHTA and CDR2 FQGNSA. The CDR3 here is CASSPGGGNTGELFF. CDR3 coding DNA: TGTGCCAGCAGCCCCGGTGGGGGAAACACCGGGGAGCTGTTTTTT.

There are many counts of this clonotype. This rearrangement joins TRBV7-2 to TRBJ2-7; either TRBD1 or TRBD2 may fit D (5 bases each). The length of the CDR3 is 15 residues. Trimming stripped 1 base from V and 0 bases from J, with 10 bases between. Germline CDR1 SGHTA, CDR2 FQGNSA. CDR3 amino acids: CASSLVAGGSYEQYF. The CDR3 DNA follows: TGTGCCAGCAGCTTAGTAGCTGGGGGCTCCTACGAGCAGTACTTC.

CDR3 amino acids: CASSQDSWGETQYF. CDR3 nucleotides: TGTGCCAGCAGCCAAGACTCCTGGGGAGAGACCCAGTACTTC. The rearrangement uses TRBV14 and TRBJ2-5; no reliable D call. Trimming cost V 0 bases and J 4 bases, with 9 bases left between them. CDR1 SGHDN and CDR2 FVKESK come from the germline V gene. CDR3 length: 14 residues. The full variable domain, completed using reference TRBV14 and TRBJ2-5, is EAGVTQFPSHSVIEKGQTVTLRCDPISGHDNLYWYRRVMGKEIKFLLHFVKESKQDESGMPNNRFLAERTGGTYSTLKVQPAELEDSGVYFCASSQDSWGETQYFGPGTRLLVL.

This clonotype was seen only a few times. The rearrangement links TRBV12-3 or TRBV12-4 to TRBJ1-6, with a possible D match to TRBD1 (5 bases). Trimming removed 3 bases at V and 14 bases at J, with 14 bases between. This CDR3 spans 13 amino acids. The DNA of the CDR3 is TGTGCCAGCAGTTTCCAGGGAGATTCGGCCCTCCACTTT. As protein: CASSFQGDSALHF.

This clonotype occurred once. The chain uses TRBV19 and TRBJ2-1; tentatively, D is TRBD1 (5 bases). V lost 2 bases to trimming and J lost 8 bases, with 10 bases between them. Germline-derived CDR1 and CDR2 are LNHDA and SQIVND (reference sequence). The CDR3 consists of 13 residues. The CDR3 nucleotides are TGTGCCAGTAGTATATCTAGGGGCGATGAGCAGTTCTTC. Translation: CASSISRGDEQFF.

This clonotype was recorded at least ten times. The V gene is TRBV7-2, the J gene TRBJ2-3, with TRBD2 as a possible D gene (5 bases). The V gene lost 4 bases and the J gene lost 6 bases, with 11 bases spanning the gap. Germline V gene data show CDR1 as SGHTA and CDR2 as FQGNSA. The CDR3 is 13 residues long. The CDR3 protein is CASSSYTRDTQYF. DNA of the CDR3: TGTGCCAGCAGCTCTTACACTAGGGATACGCAGTATTTT.

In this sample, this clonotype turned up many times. The CDR3 DNA is TGTGCCAGCAGTCCCGACAGTTCCTATGGCTACACCTTC. Its translation: CASSPDSSYGYTF. J is TRBJ1-2 and V is TRBV28, with D maybe TRBD1 (5 bases). Germline-derived CDR1 and CDR2 are MDHEN and SYDVKM. Between the trimmed V and J ends, which lost 5 bases and 4 bases, there was a span of 11 bases. The CDR3 is 13 residues long.